Presented here are 12 T cell receptor beta chains from one specimen sequenced in a study of blood T cells in healthy people across ages (dated by TCRdb to about 2015). The protocol used for the library was 5' RACE. Sequencing took place on an Illumina HiSeq 2500. A second PCR of roughly 7 to 11 cycles was performed with a sample-barcoded 5' primer and a J-beta primer mix. Through fastp at Q25 and MiXCR, TCRdb rebuilt clones from the public reads, retaining in-frame beta chains. CDR3 protein duplicates are merged, each entry listing the most common genes and DNA. Present in this sample are around 1,500,000 distinct CDR3 sequences, under 30% of which were seen just once. Clones ranked in the top ten supply 7.7% of the sample. The sample taken for sequencing was blood. These receptors were obtained from a woman aged 30 to 39 in good health.

This clonotype was recorded many times. The chain employs TRBV2 and TRBJ2-7; D ambiguous. Germline V gene sequence: CDR1 SNHLY, CDR2 FYNNEI. Trimming cost V 0 bases and J 3 bases, with 3 bases left between them. The CDR3 consists of 12 residues. CDR3 coding DNA: TGTGCCAGCAGTGAAGCCCGCTACGAGCAGTACTTC. Residues: CASSEARYEQYF. Together with reference TRBV2 and TRBJ2-7, the CDR3 gives the full variable domain: EPEVTQTPSHQVTQMGQEVILRCVPISNHLYFYWYRQILGQKVEFLVSFYNNEISEKSEIFDDQFSVERPDGSNFTLKIRSTKLEDSAMYFCASSEARYEQYFGPGTRLTVT.

The J gene is TRBJ2-5, the V gene TRBV2; unclear D gene. The V end was cut by 2 bases, the J end by 0 bases, with 10 bases between. Germline lookup yields CDR1 SNHLY and CDR2 FYNNEI. This CDR3 region has 15 residues. CDR3 in amino acids: CASSERGLYQETQYF. The CDR3 bases are TGTGCCAGCAGTGAACGAGGCCTGTACCAAGAGACCCAGTACTTC.

There are many counts of this clonotype. The V gene is TRBV29-1, the J gene TRBJ2-1; D assignment may be TRBD1 or TRBD2 (6 bases each). Per the germline V gene, CDR1 is SQVTM and CDR2 is ANQGSEA. The CDR3 has 13 residues. CDR3 protein: CRVEGVADNEQFF. In nucleotides, the CDR3 is TGCAGGGTGGAGGGGGTAGCGGACAATGAGCAGTTCTTC.

This clonotype was seen repeatedly, ten times or more. The chain has TRBV12-3 or TRBV12-4 and TRBJ2-7, with D tentatively TRBD2 (7 bases). CDR3 length: 14 amino acids. Trimming left V 6 bases short and J 5 bases short, with 17 bases between. The CDR3, as DNA: TGTGCCAGCAGCCCGCCCGGGGGGCCCCACGAGCAGTACTTC. Translation gives CASSPPGGPHEQYF.

A few counts support this clonotype. The chain combines TRBV7-8 with TRBJ1-1; tentatively, D is TRBD1 (6 bases). Per the germline V gene, CDR1 is SGHVS and CDR2 is FQNEAQ. The CDR3 extends over 14 amino acids. Between the trimmed V and J ends, which lost 5 bases and 4 bases, there was a span of 14 bases. The CDR3 loop is CASSRSGQITEAFF. Here the CDR3 DNA reads TGTGCCAGCAGCCGTTCCGGACAGATCACTGAAGCTTTCTTT.

This chain connects TRBV20-1 to TRBJ1-1, with TRBD1 as a possible D gene (5 bases). The CDR3 is made up of 14 amino acids. Trimming removed 5 bases at V and 1 base at J, with 14 bases between. The germline gives CDR1 DFQATT, CDR2 SNEGSKA (reference sequence). Written as DNA, the CDR3 is TGCAGTGCTCTAAGGGGTTTTGCGAACACTGAAGCTTTCTTT. Protein product: CSALRGFANTEAFF.

This clonotype has a count of ten or more. The rearrangement joins TRBV15 to TRBJ1-2, with D tentatively TRBD1 (6 bases). V dropped 4 bases and J dropped 4 bases, with 19 bases sitting between them. CDR3 length: 16 amino acids. Germline V gene data show CDR1 as LNHNV and CDR2 as YYDKDF (reference sequence). DNA of the CDR3: TGTGCCACCAGCACTCGGGGGACATTGATTGGCTATGGCTACACCTTC. This codes for CATSTRGTLIGYGYTF.

The rearrangement uses TRBV28 and TRBJ1-4, with TRBD1 matching over 9 bases. Germline values: CDR1 MDHEN, CDR2 SYDVKM. The ends lost 6 bases at V and 8 bases at J; junction bases unmatched: 10. The CDR3 is made up of 15 amino acids. The CDR3 reads CASRLQGARWEKLFF. CDR3 nucleotide sequence: TGTGCCAGCAGACTACAGGGGGCGCGGTGGGAAAAACTGTTTTTT.

The genes are TRBV19 and TRBJ1-5; a possible D gene is TRBD1 (5 bases). From germline, CDR1 is LNHDA and CDR2 SQIVND (reference sequence). The germline V and J ends were trimmed by 5 bases and 5 bases, with 22 bases remaining between them. The CDR3 sequence is 17 residues long. CDR3 DNA: TGTGCCAGTAGTCGAATCCGGGACCTAGGGGTTCATCAGCCCCAGCATTTT. It is translated as CASSRIRDLGVHQPQHF.

As for this clonotype: Compared with germline, one end of the junction differs, possibly owing to a read error. The chain links TRBV5-1 to TRBJ2-2; D remains ambiguous. This CDR3 has 14 amino acids. Germline CDR1 is SGHRS and CDR2 is YFSETQ. The CDR3 nucleotides read TGCACCAGCAGCCCGACGTTAGACTCTGGGGAGCTGTTTTTT. This codes for CTSSPTLDSGELFF.

This clonotype has more than one count but fewer than ten. As DNA, the CDR3 is TGTGCCAGCAGCCCGACCCAATACGAGCAGTACTTC. It is translated as CASSPTQYEQYF. The genes are TRBV11-2 and TRBJ2-7; D not resolved. Trimming pared 5 bases from V and 4 bases from J, leaving 9 bases between. The CDR3 has 12 amino acids. From germline, CDR1 is SGHAT and CDR2 FQNNGV.

V gene TRBV7-9 combines with J gene TRBJ2-4; 8 bases fit TRBD1. The last part of the DNA fits TRBJ2-7 better; the J call may be wrong. Germline loops: CDR1 SEHNR, CDR2 FQNEAQ (reference sequence). The CDR3 consists of 13 residues. The chain's CDR3 is CASGFMGTGEQYF. As DNA, the CDR3 is TGTGCCAGCGGGTTTATGGGGACAGGCGAGCAGTACTTC.